This T cell receptor (beta chain) was observed in a study of shared clonotypes between healthy human individuals. Clones were read by immunoSEQ multiplex PCR, and TCRdb kept only the in-frame ones, dropping some. Of 300,000 to 350,000 clones listed, around 79% are singletons. The TCR was taken from a man in his thirties or forties in good health. Source material: memory CD4+ T cells sorted from blood. Regarding subset: CD45RA-negative fraction.

Here the CDR3 DNA reads TGCGCCAGCAGCCAGAGCGGTGGGGGGATGGACAATGAGCAGTTCTTC. Protein sequence: CASSQSGGGMDNEQFF. V is TRBV4-3 and J is TRBJ2-1; weak D call: TRBD2 (6 bases). This CDR3 has 16 amino acids. Germline lookup yields CDR1 LGHNA and CDR2 YSLEER. Deletions cut 3 bases from V and 5 bases from J, with 17 bases between.